This T cell receptor (beta chain) emerged from a study of human T cells and chemical hapten exposure. Study at large: Investigators sensitized roughly 2 cm by roughly 2 cm of upper inner arm skin with 2% DPC. Alopecia universalis, totalis or areata was present in patients who were mostly female. For the roughly 23-week duration of the study, patients were given weekly doses of diphenylcyclopropenone on the scalp.

Stated time point: patch test 3, about 24 weeks after DPC sensitization. Treatment meaning: therapeutic diphenylcyclopropenone sensitization with weekly scalp DPC. This clonotype was seen many times. Its antigen is unknown. Study results and caveats: The donors suffered from alopecia, so their immune response may not match that of healthy people.

MiXCR, applied by TCRdb to the RACE reads, yields one record per CDR3 protein. Altogether around 70,000 distinct CDR3 sequences are present, roughly 11% being singletons, with the ten largest covering approximately 1.5%. The receptor was derived from a woman aged 45-59 years with alopecia areata. Some clones in this sample may be carry-over from other donors' samples. The sample was whole blood, taken in connection with sensitization to the hapten diphenylcyclopropenone (DPC).

The CDR3 nucleotides are TGTGCCAGCAGTTACTCCTCCAGTTACGAGCAGTACTTC. As protein: CASSYSSSYEQYF. This chain links TRBV6-5 with TRBJ2-7; no reliable D call. CDR1 is MNHEY, CDR2 SVGAGI, per germline. Trimming shortened V by 0 bases and J by 4 bases, and 7 bases separated the two germline ends. This CDR3 spans 13 amino acids.